The entry that follows covers one T cell receptor beta chain sequence. Profiling relied on immunoSEQ multiplex PCR, and the TCRdb table lists in-frame clones only, not all of them. The repertoire holds roughly 480,000 clones, with approximately 89% as singletons. V shed 6 bases and J shed 8 bases, with 13 bases lying between them. CDR3 length equals 13 residues. This sample was taken from a study of blood T cell repertoires in COVID-19. Study in general: PBMCs, B-cell-depleted T cells, or T cells provided the cDNA or gDNA that made up the material.

This clonotype was obtained from a man younger than 35 with COVID-19, enrolled during active disease. The chain joins TRBV12-3 or TRBV12-4 to TRBJ1-4, with D possibly TRBD1 on 6 matching bases. Specimen: peripheral blood. For the CDR3, the DNA is TGTGCCAGCAGCTTAAACAGGGTAGAAAAACTGTTTTTT. This codes for CASSLNRVEKLFF.